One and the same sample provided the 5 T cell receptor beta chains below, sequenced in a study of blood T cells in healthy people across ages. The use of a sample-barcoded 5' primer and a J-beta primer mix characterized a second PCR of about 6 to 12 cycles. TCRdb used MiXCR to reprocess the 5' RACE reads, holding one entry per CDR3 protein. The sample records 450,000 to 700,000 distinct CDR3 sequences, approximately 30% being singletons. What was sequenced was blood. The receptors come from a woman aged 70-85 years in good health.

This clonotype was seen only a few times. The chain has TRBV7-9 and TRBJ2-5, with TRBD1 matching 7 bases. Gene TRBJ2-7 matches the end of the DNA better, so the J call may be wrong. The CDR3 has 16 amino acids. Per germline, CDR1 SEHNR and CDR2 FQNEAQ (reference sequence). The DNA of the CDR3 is TGTGCCAGCAGCTCCTGGACAGGCGCTGCCTCCTACGAGCAGTACTTC. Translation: CASSSWTGAASYEQYF.

CDR3 region: CASTPRGLSTDTQYF. CDR3 bases: TGTGCCAGCACCCCGAGAGGCCTAAGCACAGATACGCAGTATTTT. The chain has TRBV12-3 or TRBV12-4 and TRBJ2-3; D not certain. V lost 7 bases, J lost 0 bases, and 14 bases lay in between. The CDR3 has 15 residues.

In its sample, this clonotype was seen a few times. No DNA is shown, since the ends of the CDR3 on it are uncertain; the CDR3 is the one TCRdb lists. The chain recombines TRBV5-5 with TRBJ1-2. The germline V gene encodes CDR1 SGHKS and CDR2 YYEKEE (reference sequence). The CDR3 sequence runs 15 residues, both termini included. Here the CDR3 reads CASISGISVVYGYTF.

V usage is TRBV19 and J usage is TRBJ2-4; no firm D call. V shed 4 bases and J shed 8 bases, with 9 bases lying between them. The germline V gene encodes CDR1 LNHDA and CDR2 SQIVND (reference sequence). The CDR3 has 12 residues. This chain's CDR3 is CASSSGWDIQYF. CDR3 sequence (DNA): TGTGCCAGTAGTAGTGGGTGGGACATTCAGTACTTC.

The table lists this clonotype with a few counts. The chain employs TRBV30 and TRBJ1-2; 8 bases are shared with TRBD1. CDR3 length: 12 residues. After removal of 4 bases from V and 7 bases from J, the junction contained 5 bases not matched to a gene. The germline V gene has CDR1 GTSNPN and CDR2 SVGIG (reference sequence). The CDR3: CAWTQGALGYTF. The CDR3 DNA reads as TGTGCCTGGACCCAGGGGGCGCTTGGCTACACCTTC.